These 21 T cell receptor beta chains were sequenced from one sample in a study of shared clonotypes between healthy human individuals. The method was immunoSEQ multiplex PCR; TCRdb's version includes in-frame clones alone and lacks a portion of them. The sample records hundreds of thousands of clones, around 95% being singletons. CD8 cells regarded as naive lacked CD45RO, were positively chosen for CCR7, and omitted terminally differentiated effector memory CD45RA+ cells. The sample consisted of naive CD8+ T cells sorted from blood. The source of these receptors is a woman aged 25 to 45 in good health.

The genes are TRBV6-1 and TRBJ2-2; D possibly corresponds to TRBD1 (5 bases). The ends were cut back, 2 bases at V and 7 bases at J, with 14 bases in the middle. The germline CDR1 and CDR2 sequences are MNHNS and SASEGT. This CDR3 has 15 amino acids. Written as DNA, the CDR3 is TGTGCCAGCAGTGAATGGATAGGGGAAAACGGGGAGCTGTTTTTT. Its translation is CASSEWIGENGELFF.

This sequence joins TRBV28 and TRBJ1-5; D is perhaps TRBD1 (5 bases). Per germline, CDR1 MDHEN and CDR2 SYDVKM. This CDR3 is 15 amino acids long. V gave up 8 bases and J gave up 8 bases, with 22 bases separating them. CDR3 protein: CASGTSASSIKPQHF. Written as DNA, the CDR3 is TGTGCCAGCGGGACGTCCGCGTCCTCAATCAAGCCCCAGCATTTT.

V is TRBV28 and J is TRBJ2-3, with 14 bases that match TRBD2. The CDR3 is 17 residues long. Trimming cost V 7 bases and J 2 bases; bases outside gene matches: 8. The germline gives CDR1 MDHEN, CDR2 SYDVKM. The CDR3 nucleotides are TGTGCCAGCAAGGGGGGGACTAGCGGGAGAAACACAGATACGCAGTATTTT. Translating gives CASKGGTSGRNTDTQYF. The variable domain in full, with the rest retrieved from reference TRBV28 and TRBJ2-3, is DVKVTQSSRYLVKRTGEKVFLECVQDMDHENMFWYRQDPGLGLRLIYFSYDVKMKEKGDIPEGYSVSREKKERFSLILESASTNQTSMYLCASKGGTSGRNTDTQYFGPGTRLTVL.

The gene calls are TRBV11-2 and TRBJ2-3, with 10 nucleotides matching TRBD2. The CDR3 is made up of 18 amino acids. From germline, CDR1 is SGHAT and CDR2 FQNNGV. Trimming at V came to 0 bases and at J to 2 bases, leaving 8 bases not matched to a gene. DNA of the CDR3: TGTGCCAGCAGCTTAGATTCCCCCCTAGCGGGGGACACAGATACGCAGTATTTT. Its protein product is CASSLDSPLAGDTDTQYF.

V and J are TRBV11-2 and TRBJ2-5, with 7 bases that match TRBD2. Germline assignment: CDR1 SGHAT and CDR2 FQNNGV. After removal of 0 bases from V and 5 bases from J, the junction contained 3 bases not matched to a gene. The CDR3 extends over 14 amino acids. The CDR3 loop is CASSLDWGGETQYF. The CDR3 region has the DNA TGTGCCAGCAGCTTAGATTGGGGAGGGGAGACCCAGTACTTC.

The gene calls are TRBV14 and TRBJ1-2; D unclear. The CDR3 covers 13 residues. Trimming shortened V by 4 bases and J by 3 bases, and 9 bases separated the two germline ends. Germline V gives CDR1 SGHDN, CDR2 FVKESK. The CDR3 protein is CASSPRPYYGYTF. DNA of the CDR3: TGTGCCAGCAGCCCTCGACCTTACTATGGCTACACCTTC.

A remark on this clone: Other DNA sequences in the same sample also yield this CDR3. The rearrangement uses TRBV5-1 and TRBJ2-7; the D is unclear. CDR1 is SGHRS, CDR2 YFSETQ, per germline. V dropped 6 bases and J dropped 2 bases, with 6 bases sitting between them. The CDR3 consists of 11 residues. CDR3 amino acids: CASTDTYEQYF. The CDR3 nucleotides read TGCGCCAGCACGGATACCTACGAGCAGTACTTC.

In regard to this clone: Other DNA sequences in this sample translate to the same CDR3. The chain is built from TRBV28 and TRBJ1-5; D is uncertain. The germline gives CDR1 MDHEN, CDR2 SYDVKM. The CDR3 runs to 12 residues. Trimming took 2 bases from V and 6 from J, leaving 5 bases between them. CDR3 region: CASSLTAQPQHF. As DNA, the CDR3 is TGTGCCAGCAGTTTAACGGCTCAGCCCCAGCATTTT.

The V and J genes are TRBV6-5 and TRBJ2-7, with 11 bases matching TRBD2. Germline V gene data show CDR1 as MNHEY and CDR2 as SVGAGI. The CDR3 covers 15 residues. Trimming cost V 6 bases and J 4 bases; bases outside gene matches: 8. For the CDR3, the DNA is TGTGCCAGCAGCCCACTAGCGGGAGTTTTTTACGAGCAGTACTTC. Its protein is CASSPLAGVFYEQYF.

The gene calls are TRBV6-5 and TRBJ2-5, with a possible D match to TRBD2 (5 bases). V lost 5 bases and J 2 bases, leaving 15 bases between the germline ends. The germline CDR1 and CDR2 sequences are MNHEY and SVGAGI. The length of the CDR3 is 15 residues. The CDR3 loop is CASSQREGPQETQYF. The CDR3 DNA is TGTGCCAGCAGTCAGAGGGAAGGACCACAAGAGACCCAGTACTTC.

Worth noting for this clone: Other DNA sequences in the same sample also yield this CDR3. The V gene is TRBV5-4, the J gene TRBJ2-7; D ambiguous. Trimming removed 2 bases from V and 1 base from J, with 4 bases in between. Looked up from germline, CDR1 is SGHNT and CDR2 is YYREEE (reference sequence). There are 12 residues in the CDR3. CDR3 protein: CASSFSSYEQYF. The CDR3 coding sequence is TGTGCCAGCAGCTTCTCGTCCTACGAGCAGTACTTC.

This clone was counted a single time. The rearrangement joins TRBV19 to TRBJ1-2; D perhaps matches TRBD1 (5 bases). This CDR3 spans 15 amino acids. Trimming shortened V by 6 bases and J by 4 bases, and 18 bases separated the two germline ends. In germline, CDR1 is LNHDA, CDR2 SQIVND (reference sequence). Written as DNA, the CDR3 is TGTGCCAGTAGCCTCTCACCCCTCGGGGCCTATGGCTACACCTTC. It encodes CASSLSPLGAYGYTF. Using reference TRBV19 and TRBJ1-2 for the parts outside the CDR3, the full variable domain is DGGITQSPKYLFRKEGQNVTLSCEQNLNHDAMYWYRQDPGQGLRLIYYSQIVNDFQKGDIAEGYSVSREKKESFPLTVTSAQKNPTAFYLCASSLSPLGAYGYTFGSGTRLTVV.

This rearrangement joins TRBV11-3 to TRBJ2-7; TRBD2 aligns across 8 bases. The junction had 11 bases not matched to a gene; V was cut back by 0 bases and J by 7 bases. The CDR3 is 16 amino acids. CDR1 SGHNT and CDR2 YENEEA come from the germline V gene. The CDR3 sequence: CASSLDTTSGHGEQYF. The CDR3 DNA sequence: TGTGCCAGCAGCTTAGATACCACTAGCGGTCATGGGGAGCAGTACTTC.

V and J are TRBV27 and TRBJ2-7; 11 bases fit TRBD2. V lost 3 bases and J lost 3; bases outside the gene matches: 10. The V gene's germline CDR1 is MNHEY and CDR2 SMNVEV (reference sequence). The CDR3 is made up of 17 amino acids. The CDR3 region is CASSFSGTSGTDYEQYF. CDR3 nucleotide sequence: TGTGCCAGCAGTTTCAGCGGGACTAGCGGAACCGACTACGAGCAGTACTTC.

This clone has just a few counts. This chain connects TRBV6-6 to TRBJ1-5; D is unresolved. V lost 2 bases to trimming and J lost 0 bases, with 5 bases between them. Germline V gene lookup returns CDR1 MNHNY and CDR2 SVGAGI (reference sequence). The CDR3 is 14 residues long. In DNA, the CDR3 is TGTGCCAGCAGTTACGGGGATAGCAATCAGCCCCAGCATTTT. The encoded protein is CASSYGDSNQPQHF.

The chain carries TRBV4-1 and TRBJ2-7; the D is unclear. Trimming stripped 5 bases from V and 0 bases from J, with 14 bases between. The CDR3 sequence is 15 residues long. Germline-derived CDR1 and CDR2 are MGHRA and YSYEKL. CDR3 protein: CASSDFEVSSYEQYF. The CDR3 DNA is TGCGCCAGCAGCGACTTCGAAGTGAGCTCCTACGAGCAGTACTTC.

V and J are TRBV29-1 and TRBJ2-7; maybe TRBD1 (6 bases). The V gene's germline CDR1 is SQVTM and CDR2 ANQGSEA. Trimming cost V 7 bases and J 1 base, with 14 bases left between them. The CDR3 has 13 residues. Here the CDR3 reads CSGAQGISYEQYF. CDR3 bases: TGCAGCGGAGCCCAGGGGATTTCCTACGAGCAGTACTTC.

As DNA, the CDR3 is TGTGCCAGCAGCGTAGGCGAGACTTCTGACATTCAGTACTTC. Its translation: CASSVGETSDIQYF. The rearrangement links TRBV9 to TRBJ2-4; D is uncertain. CDR1 is SGDLS, CDR2 YYNGEE, per germline. V lost 0 bases and J 8 bases, leaving 12 bases between the germline ends. The CDR3 is 14 residues long.

The chain couples TRBV5-6 to TRBJ1-5; D uncertain. Between the trimmed V and J ends, which lost 3 bases and 3 bases, there was a span of 4 bases. The CDR3 is 12 amino acids. Per germline, CDR1 SGHDT and CDR2 YYEEEE. This CDR3 is CASSSNNQPQHF. The CDR3 DNA follows: TGTGCCAGCAGCTCCAACAATCAGCCCCAGCATTTT.

This chain connects TRBV11-2 to TRBJ2-4; no definite D call. Trimming stripped 6 bases from V and 3 bases from J, with 6 bases between. Germline V gene lookup returns CDR1 SGHAT and CDR2 FQNNGV. This CDR3 spans 12 amino acids. The CDR3 nucleotides read TGTGCCAGCAGGGGCGGCAAAAACATTCAGTACTTC. It specifies CASRGGKNIQYF.

The chain links TRBV14 to TRBJ1-4; D remains unclear. Germline V CDR1 and CDR2: SGHDN, FVKESK. This CDR3 is built from 18 residues. Trimming took off 1 base at V and 8 bases at J, with 23 bases between the two ends. The CDR3 is CASSQVWIGPTLGEKLFF. In DNA, the CDR3 is TGTGCCAGCAGCCAAGTGTGGATAGGGCCTACCTTGGGGGAAAAACTGTTTTTT.